What follows are 18 T cell receptor beta chains derived from one specimen sequenced in a study of blood T cell repertoires in COVID-19. Only in-frame clones appear in the TCRdb table, and some are missing; sequencing was by immunoSEQ multiplex PCR. The sample comprises about 50,000 clones, about 83% of which are singletons, and approximately 15% rests with the top ten. Source material: peripheral blood. Every receptor here comes from a man aged 35 to 55 with acute or convalescent COVID-19.

The chain combines TRBV5-1 with TRBJ2-1; 7 positions match TRBD2. Germline V gives CDR1 SGHRS, CDR2 YFSETQ. The CDR3 has 16 residues. V lost 1 base, J lost 5 bases, and 9 bases stayed unmatched. The CDR3 DNA follows: TGCGCCAGCAGCTTGAGGAGCGGGAACCTAAACAATGAGCAGTTCTTC. Translated: CASSLRSGNLNNEQFF.

This clone was seen once. This chain links TRBV12-3 or TRBV12-4 with TRBJ2-5; D possibly corresponds to TRBD1 (5 bases). The CDR3 sequence is 13 residues long. The V end was cut by 4 bases, the J end by 0 bases, with 6 bases between. The chain's CDR3 is CASSSDNQETQYF. CDR3 in DNA: TGTGCCAGCAGTTCGGACAACCAAGAGACCCAGTACTTC.

The chain couples TRBV2 to TRBJ2-2, with 11 bases aligning to TRBD2. Per germline, CDR1 SNHLY and CDR2 FYNNEI. Trimming took 4 bases from V and 2 from J; bases not matched to a gene: 9. The CDR3 is made up of 18 amino acids. The CDR3 sequence: CASSGGPSGRPNTGELFF. CDR3 sequence (DNA): TGTGCCAGCAGTGGCGGTCCTAGCGGGAGGCCCAACACCGGGGAGCTGTTTTTT. Full variable domain (rest looked up from reference TRBV2 and TRBJ2-2): EPEVTQTPSHQVTQMGQEVILRCVPISNHLYFYWYRQILGQKVEFLVSFYNNEISEKSEIFDDQFSVERPDGSNFTLKIRSTKLEDSAMYFCASSGGPSGRPNTGELFFGEGSRLTVL.

The rearrangement uses TRBV30 and TRBJ1-5; 7 nucleotides line up with TRBD1. V was pared by 1 base and J by 5 bases, with 5 bases of the junction left unmatched. CDR3 length: 14 residues. Germline lookup yields CDR1 GTSNPN and CDR2 SVGIG (reference sequence). The CDR3: CAWSEGQEYQPQHF. The CDR3 DNA reads as TGTGCCTGGAGTGAAGGACAGGAATATCAGCCCCAGCATTTT.

This clone turned up a few times. Other DNA sequences in the sample encode the same CDR3. This chain joins TRBV3-1 (or the pseudogene TRBV3-2) and TRBJ2-7; D may be TRBD2 (5 bases). CDR3 size: 12 residues. With 0 bases removed from V and 7 bases from J, the gap between germline ends came to 7 bases. Germline-derived CDR1 and CDR2 are LGHDT and YNNKEL (reference sequence). CDR3 protein: CASSQDTGEQYF. For the CDR3, the DNA is TGTGCCAGCAGCCAAGACACGGGAGAGCAGTACTTC.

This chain joins TRBV5-4 and TRBJ2-4; 8 nucleotides agree with TRBD1. The CDR3 is 15 amino acids. Trimming at V came to 0 bases and at J to 6 bases, leaving 5 bases not matched to a gene. Germline loops: CDR1 SGHNT, CDR2 YYREEE (reference sequence). CDR3 in DNA: TGTGCCAGCAGCTTGGGAGTTGGACAGGGAAACATTCAGTACTTC. Its protein is CASSLGVGQGNIQYF.

The chain joins TRBV28 to TRBJ2-3; 7 positions agree with TRBD2. The germline CDR1 and CDR2 sequences are MDHEN and SYDVKM. CDR3 size: 16 residues. J gave up 2 bases and V 3 bases, and 8 bases lay outside the gene matches. CDR3: CASSLLAESNTDTQYF. CDR3 sequence (DNA): TGTGCCAGCAGTTTGCTAGCGGAATCCAACACAGATACGCAGTATTTT.

V and J are TRBV9 and TRBJ1-1; TRBD1 might be the D (6 bases). The CDR3 length is 16 residues. The germline V gene has CDR1 SGDLS and CDR2 YYNGEE. V was shortened by 1 base and J by 2 bases, with 15 bases between the two germline ends. The CDR3 here is CASSVSSGQTNTEAFF. The CDR3 DNA follows: TGTGCCAGCAGCGTATCGTCAGGACAGACTAACACTGAAGCTTTCTTT.

V usage is TRBV4-2 and J usage is TRBJ2-4, with D perhaps TRBD2 (5 bases). V gave up 0 bases and J gave up 0 bases, with 18 bases separating them. The CDR3 contains 19 residues. Germline values: CDR1 LGHNA, CDR2 YNFKEQ. CDR3 sequence: CASSQDVGWAGLAKNIQYF. The CDR3 DNA sequence: TGTGCCAGCAGCCAAGATGTGGGGTGGGCGGGCTTAGCCAAAAACATTCAGTACTTC.

The rearrangement joins TRBV5-1 to TRBJ2-1, with 10 positions matching TRBD2. There are 17 residues in the CDR3. The junction had 8 bases not matched to a gene; V was cut back by 5 bases and J by 0 bases. Per germline, CDR1 SGHRS and CDR2 YFSETQ. As DNA, the CDR3 is TGCGCCAGCAGGAAATTTCTAGCGGGGGCCTCCTACAATGAGCAGTTCTTC. Encoded protein: CASRKFLAGASYNEQFF. The full variable domain, in which reference TRBV5-1 and TRBJ2-1 provide the parts outside the CDR3, is KAGVTQTPRYLIKTRGQQVTLSCSPISGHRSVSWYQQTPGQGLQFLFEYFSETQRNKGNFPGRFSGRQFSNSRSEMNVSTLELGDSALYLCASRKFLAGASYNEQFFGPGTRLTVL.

The count of this clone is one. The CDR3 loop is CAWDRGRVKSNQPQHF. The CDR3, as DNA: TGTGCCTGGGACAGGGGGCGAGTGAAGAGCAATCAGCCCCAGCATTTT. This chain joins TRBV30 and TRBJ1-5; 10 nucleotides align to TRBD1. Trimming at V came to 5 bases and at J to 1 base, leaving 8 bases not matched to a gene. The CDR3 sequence is 16 residues long. Germline V gene data show CDR1 as GTSNPN and CDR2 as SVGIG (reference sequence).

The chain has TRBV2 and TRBJ2-7; the D gene is possibly TRBD2 (5 bases). CDR3 length equals 14 residues. Trimming took off 5 bases at V and 2 bases at J, with 13 bases between the two ends. CDR1 and CDR2 (germline): SNHLY, FYNNEI. The CDR3 region has the DNA TGTGCCAGCAGTCTTCGCGGGTACGCCTACGAGCAGTACTTC. This encodes CASSLRGYAYEQYF.

This clone was picked up one time. CDR3 nucleotide sequence: TGTGCCAGCAGCGTAGGCGACTACAATGAGCAGTTCTTC. This gives the protein CASSVGDYNEQFF. This chain links TRBV9 with TRBJ2-1; D remains ambiguous. Germline V gives CDR1 SGDLS, CDR2 YYNGEE. The CDR3 consists of 13 residues. V was cut by 0 bases and J by 3 bases, with 4 bases left in between.

The chain uses TRBV19 and TRBJ1-1, with 7 bases that match TRBD1. The CDR3 consists of 16 residues. After removal of 4 bases from V and 0 bases from J, the junction contained 8 bases not matched to a gene. Germline assignment: CDR1 LNHDA and CDR2 SQIVND (reference sequence). CDR3 DNA sequence: TGTGCCAGTAGTACCTACGAGACAGGGTTGAACACTGAAGCTTTCTTT. Translated, it gives CASSTYETGLNTEAFF.

The chain carries TRBV2 and TRBJ2-5; TRBD2 might be the D (6 bases). Per the germline V gene, CDR1 is SNHLY and CDR2 is FYNNEI. The CDR3 runs 13 residues. Trimming stripped 7 bases from V and 2 bases from J, with 11 bases between. In DNA form, the CDR3 reads TGTGCCAGCAATCGGGGGAGACAAGAGACCCAGTACTTC. This encodes CASNRGRQETQYF.

The chain uses TRBV10-2 and TRBJ2-1; TRBD1 matches at 11 bases. This CDR3 has 19 amino acids. V trimming: 3 bases; J trimming: 1 base; junction bases outside the gene matches: 11. Germline CDR1 is WSHSY and CDR2 is SAAADI. CDR3 sequence: CASSEYGQGASRSYNEQFF. The CDR3, as DNA: TGCGCCAGCAGTGAATACGGACAGGGGGCGTCGCGGTCCTACAATGAGCAGTTCTTC.

The chain has TRBV6-1 and TRBJ1-3; D remains ambiguous. Germline values: CDR1 MNHNS, CDR2 SASEGT. This CDR3 is built from 14 residues. Deletions cut 2 bases from V and 0 bases from J, with 5 bases between. The CDR3 reads CASSEFFSGNTIYF. CDR3 nucleotides: TGTGCCAGCAGTGAATTCTTCTCTGGAAACACCATATATTTT.

J is TRBJ1-2 and V is TRBV6-5; a weak D match, TRBD1 (6 bases). CDR3 length equals 13 residues. V lost 6 bases and J lost 5, with 13 bases in between. Per germline, CDR1 MNHEY and CDR2 SVGAGI. The CDR3 sequence is CASSADSPYGYTF. In DNA, the CDR3 is TGTGCCAGCAGCGCGGACAGCCCATATGGCTACACCTTC.